This T cell receptor beta chain appears in the sequencing data of a study of blood T cell repertoires in COVID-19. Study information: The analysed material was cDNA or gDNA that came from T cells, B-cell-depleted T cells, or PBMCs.

Across about two dozen US areas, participants ranged in age from 18 to 89 years. Trimming pared 3 bases from V and 2 bases from J, leaving 10 bases between. Germline V lookup: CDR1 MNHEY, CDR2 SMNVEV (reference sequence). CDR3 length: 14 amino acids. The data were produced by immunoSEQ multiplex PCR, yet TCRdb's version contains in-frame clones alone and is incomplete. The table includes under 200,000 clones, about 90% detected once. The chain combines TRBV27 with TRBJ1-1; weak D call: TRBD1 (6 bases). This sequence originates from a woman aged 50 to 65 who had recovered from COVID-19. Sample: PBMCs or T cells enriched from blood (not recorded which). DNA of the CDR3: TGTGCCAGCAGTTTCGGACAGTCAAACACTGAAGCTTTCTTT. It encodes CASSFGQSNTEAFF.